A selection of T cell receptor beta chains follows, all from one sample in a study of blood T cell repertoires in COVID-19. Generated by immunoSEQ multiplex PCR, the TCRdb table keeps only in-frame clones and is missing some. The data hold over 150,000 clones, with 70% to 90% observed a single time. The sequenced sample was peripheral blood. The receptor source for this set is a woman aged 60-75 years with COVID-19, enrolled during active disease. The CDR3 runs from the conserved cysteine through the conserved F or W. The D gene is left open where the match is weak. Expanded clones are given a class, and other clones once, few, many or no size at all.

V gene	D gene	CDR3 length	J gene	clone size	CDR3 protein	CDR3 DNA
TRBV4-2	TRBD1	16	TRBJ1-2	.	CASARTGGDGYSGYTF	TGTGCCAGCGCCCGGACAGGGGGAGATGGTTACTCTGGCTACACCTTC
TRBV3-1/TRBV3-2	.	15	TRBJ1-4	.	CASSRGGATNEKLFF	TGTGCCAGCAGCCGGGGGGGGGCAACTAATGAAAAACTGTTTTTT
TRBV7-9	TRBD1	17	TRBJ1-1	.	CASSSRQGVRSGTEAFF	TGTGCCAGCAGCTCCCGACAGGGGGTAAGATCTGGCACTGAAGCTTTCTTT
TRBV7-6	TRBD2	18	TRBJ2-2	once	CASSSKTSYGVNTGELFF	TGTGCCAGCAGCTCCAAGACTAGCTACGGTGTGAACACCGGGGAGCTGTTTTTT
TRBV2	.	12	TRBJ2-1	.	CASSETSNEQFF	TGTGCCAGCAGTGAAACTTCCAATGAGCAGTTCTTC
TRBV5-4	TRBD1	16	TRBJ1-3	.	CASSLGTGTSGNTIYF	TGTGCCAGCAGCTTGGGGACAGGGACCTCTGGAAACACCATATATTTT
TRBV5-6	TRBD1	15	TRBJ1-3	.	CASSSADRVGNTIYF	TGTGCCAGCAGCTCGGCGGACAGGGTTGGAAACACCATATATTTT
TRBV7-9	TRBD1	12	TRBJ1-5	.	CASSLEQGAQHF	TGTGCCAGCAGCTTAGAGCAGGGGGCCCAGCATTTT
TRBV6-5	.	14	TRBJ1-2	.	CASSPRGEYYGYTF	TGTGCCAGCAGCCCCCGGGGAGAGTACTATGGCTACACCTTC
TRBV6-5	.	13	TRBJ1-5	.	CASERVLNQPQHF	TGTGCCAGCGAACGGGTCCTCAATCAGCCCCAGCATTTT
TRBV6-5	.	12	TRBJ1-1	.	CASSYRGGEAFF	TGTGCCAGCAGTTATCGGGGGGGTGAAGCTTTCTTT
TRBV19	.	13	TRBJ1-1	.	CASSITGFTEAFF	TGTGCCAGTAGTATCACAGGGTTTACTGAAGCTTTCTTT
TRBV6-4	TRBD1	17	TRBJ1-6	.	CASSVYVQGTYNSPLHF	TGTGCCAGCAGTGTCTATGTACAGGGGACCTATAATTCACCCCTCCACTTT
TRBV4-1	TRBD1	16	TRBJ2-1	.	CASSQERDRGYNEQFF	TGCGCCAGCAGCCAAGAAAGAGACAGGGGTTACAATGAGCAGTTCTTC
TRBV7-8	.	15	TRBJ1-3	.	CASSLDSGEGNTIYF	TGTGCCAGCAGCTTAGACTCAGGGGAGGGAAACACCATATATTTT
TRBV2	TRBD2	17	TRBJ2-1	.	CASLTSGRAGSYNEQFF	TGTGCCAGCCTGACTAGCGGGAGGGCTGGTTCCTACAATGAGCAGTTCTTC
TRBV2	.	13	TRBJ1-1	.	CASSERRAVEAFF	TGTGCCAGCAGTGAAAGGAGGGCCGTTGAAGCTTTCTTT
TRBV3-1/TRBV3-2	TRBD1	14	TRBJ2-1	once	CASSRTGGNNEQFF	TGTGCCAGCAGCCGGACAGGGGGAAACAATGAGCAGTTCTTC
TRBV7-2	TRBD1	15	TRBJ2-1	.	CASSLVGGTGNEQFF	TGTGCCAGCAGCTTAGTGGGGGGGACAGGGAATGAGCAGTTCTTC
TRBV5-1	.	17	TRBJ2-1	.	CASSLNWVAGGHNEQFF	TGCGCCAGCAGCTTAAATTGGGTGGCAGGGGGGCACAATGAGCAGTTCTTC
TRBV5-4	TRBD1	18	TRBJ1-4	.	CASSLGGRQGRANEKLFF	TGTGCCAGCAGCTTGGGGGGTCGACAGGGCAGGGCTAATGAAAAACTGTTTTTT
TRBV7-3	.	15	TRBJ1-3	.	CASSLMGGYGNTIYF	TGTGCCAGCAGCTTAATGGGGGGGTATGGAAACACCATATATTTT
TRBV5-5	.	15	TRBJ1-5	once	CASSLAGGDNQPQHF	TGTGCCAGCAGCTTGGCGGGGGGAGACAATCAGCCCCAGCATTTT
TRBV2	TRBD1	16	TRBJ2-5	.	CASSDGTGGLQETQYF	TGTGCCAGCAGTGATGGTACAGGGGGCCTCCAAGAGACCCAGTACTTC
TRBV18	TRBD2	15	TRBJ2-7	.	CASSPLAGALGEQYF	TGTGCCAGCTCACCACTAGCGGGAGCTTTGGGCGAGCAGTACTTC
TRBV6-5	TRBD1	12	TRBJ1-5	.	CAATGGHQPQHF	TGTGCCGCGACAGGGGGACATCAGCCCCAGCATTTT
TRBV19	.	14	TRBJ1-5	.	CASSIGHSINPQHF	TGTGCCAGTAGTATAGGGCATAGCATCAACCCCCAGCATTTT
TRBV7-2	.	17	TRBJ1-6	.	CASSLVRGGAGWSPLHF	TGTGCCAGCAGCTTAGTCCGAGGGGGGGCAGGGTGGTCACCCCTCCACTTT
TRBV3-1/TRBV3-2	TRBD1	17	TRBJ1-6	.	CASSDRTGRNYNSPLHF	TGTGCCAGCAGCGACCGGACAGGGAGAAATTATAATTCACCCCTCCACTTT
TRBV5-4	TRBD1	14	TRBJ1-4	.	CASSLRTGNEKLFF	TGTGCCAGCAGCTTACGGACAGGGAACGAAAAACTGTTTTTT
TRBV18	.	15	TRBJ2-1	.	CASSGVTGGYNEQFF	TGTGCCAGCTCGGGCGTTACCGGGGGTTACAATGAGCAGTTCTTC
TRBV9	TRBD2	14	TRBJ2-1	.	CASSVLAGVNEQFF	TGTGCCAGCAGCGTGCTAGCGGGAGTGAATGAGCAGTTCTTC
TRBV18	TRBD1	13	TRBJ1-2	.	CASSPRTGAGYTF	TGTGCCAGCTCACCACGGACAGGCGCTGGCTACACCTTC
TRBV2	.	15	TRBJ2-3	.	CASSLGRTSTDTQYF	TGTGCCAGCAGCTTAGGACGGACTAGCACAGATACGCAGTATTTT
TRBV28	.	12	TRBJ1-1	.	CASSLRVTEAFF	TGTGCCAGCAGTTTGAGGGTCACTGAAGCTTTCTTT
TRBV3-1/TRBV3-2	.	16	TRBJ1-5	.	CASSLRGTERNQPQHF	TGTGCCAGCAGCCTAAGGGGGACGGAGCGCAATCAGCCCCAGCATTTT
TRBV9	TRBD1	13	TRBJ1-5	.	CASSGQGEQPQHF	TGTGCCAGCAGTGGACAGGGGGAGCAGCCCCAGCATTTT
TRBV14	TRBD1	14	TRBJ2-1	.	CASSRRDSYNEQFF	TGTGCCAGCAGCCGCCGGGACAGCTACAATGAGCAGTTCTTC
TRBV11-2	TRBD2	16	TRBJ2-3	.	CASSPTSGGVGDTQYF	TGTGCCAGCAGCCCGACTAGCGGGGGGGTTGGAGATACGCAGTATTTT
TRBV3-1/TRBV3-2	TRBD1	15	TRBJ1-1	once	CASSQHRQGLSEAFF	TGTGCCAGCAGCCAACACCGACAGGGTCTTTCTGAAGCTTTCTTT
TRBV12-5	.	16	TRBJ1-3	.	CASGLAFGEEGNTIYF	TGTGCTAGTGGTTTGGCCTTCGGGGAGGAGGGAAACACCATATATTTT
TRBV11-2	.	11	TRBJ2-1	.	CASSLGGEQFF	TGTGCCAGCAGCTTAGGAGGGGAGCAGTTCTTC